These 25 T cell receptor beta chains originate from one sample sequenced in a study of cytomegalovirus exposure and HLA in healthy donors. Only in-frame clones appear in the TCRdb table, and some are missing; sequencing was by immunoSEQ multiplex PCR. The sample shows 200,000 to 250,000 clones, around 86% of them seen only once. Sequencing was performed on PBMCs. The source is a woman aged 18-35 years in good health and CMV-seropositive.

The chain recombines TRBV7-9 with TRBJ1-4; D is possibly TRBD1 (5 bases). Germline V gene lookup returns CDR1 SEHNR and CDR2 FQNEAQ (reference sequence). Trimming shortened V by 0 bases and J by 7 bases, and 12 bases separated the two germline ends. There are 15 residues in the CDR3. The CDR3: CASSLAAGGGEKLFF. The CDR3, as DNA: TGTGCCAGCAGCTTAGCGGCGGGGGGTGGTGAAAAACTGTTTTTT.

This sequence joins TRBV2 and TRBJ1-1; 8 nucleotides align to TRBD1. Germline loops: CDR1 SNHLY, CDR2 FYNNEI. This CDR3 spans 14 amino acids. Trimming removed 6 bases from V and 1 base from J; junction bases left unmatched: 4. The CDR3 spells CASSAGQGNTEAFF. The CDR3 DNA is TGTGCCAGCAGCGCCGGACAGGGGAACACTGAAGCTTTCTTT.

The gene calls are TRBV25-1 and TRBJ1-2, with 7 bases identical to TRBD1. This CDR3 spans 17 amino acids. CDR1 and CDR2 from the germline V gene are MGHDK and SYGVNS. Trimming removed 4 bases from V and 2 bases from J; junction bases left unmatched: 13. CDR3 sequence (DNA): TGTGCCAGCAGTGGCAGAGGGGGCTCCGCGGCGAACTATGGCTACACCTTC. It is translated as CASSGRGGSAANYGYTF.

The gene calls are TRBV4-2 and TRBJ2-7; 12 bases match TRBD2. The V gene's germline CDR1 is LGHNA and CDR2 YNFKEQ. The length of the CDR3 is 14 residues. Trimming took 6 bases from V and 6 from J; bases not matched to a gene: 6. The CDR3 reads CASRATSGSGEQYF. DNA for the CDR3: TGTGCCAGCAGGGCGACTAGCGGGAGCGGCGAGCAGTACTTC.

V and J are TRBV2 and TRBJ1-5, with TRBD1 as a possible D gene (6 bases). Looked up from germline, CDR1 is SNHLY and CDR2 is FYNNEI. The CDR3 totals 15 residues. V was shortened by 4 bases and J by 2 bases, with 12 bases between the two germline ends. CDR3 loop: CASSATGGGNQPQHF. The CDR3 bases are TGTGCCAGCAGTGCAACGGGGGGCGGCAATCAGCCCCAGCATTTT.

The gene calls are TRBV19 and TRBJ2-4, with D possibly TRBD1 on 6 matching bases. Germline V gene lookup returns CDR1 LNHDA and CDR2 SQIVND (reference sequence). Trimming stripped 5 bases from V and 4 bases from J, with 18 bases between. This CDR3 contains 16 residues. CDR3 loop: CASSPGQLRFKNIQYF. CDR3 DNA: TGTGCCAGTAGTCCAGGACAGCTCCGATTTAAAAACATTCAGTACTTC.

The chain couples TRBV19 to TRBJ1-2; no clear D gene. In germline, CDR1 is LNHDA, CDR2 SQIVND (reference sequence). The CDR3 is 15 residues long. The germline V and J ends were trimmed by 3 bases and 5 bases, with 16 bases remaining between them. Here the CDR3 reads CASSMTSVGVYGYTF. In DNA form, the CDR3 reads TGTGCCAGTAGTATGACCTCGGTCGGGGTATATGGCTACACCTTC.

The count of this clone is one. The chain is built from TRBV28 and TRBJ2-7; TRBD1 is a possible D gene (5 bases). The CDR3 runs to 14 residues. V lost 7 bases to trimming and J lost 3 bases, with 16 bases between them. Germline CDR1 and CDR2: MDHEN and SYDVKM. The CDR3 region has the DNA TGTGCCAGCACCTCCTTTCGACAGCACTACGAGCAGTACTTC. The encoded protein is CASTSFRQHYEQYF.

The chain employs TRBV28 and TRBJ2-3; TRBD2 matches 9 bases. V trimming: 5 bases; J trimming: 4 bases; junction bases outside the gene matches: 7. The CDR3 has 15 residues. CDR1 is MDHEN, CDR2 SYDVKM, per germline. DNA for the CDR3: TGTGCCAGCAGTGACCCGGGACTAGCTGCAGATACGCAGTATTTT. It specifies CASSDPGLAADTQYF.

The chain uses TRBV27 and TRBJ2-3, with D perhaps TRBD2 (6 bases). The CDR3 has 16 amino acids. Germline V gene data show CDR1 as MNHEY and CDR2 as SMNVEV (reference sequence). V lost 6 bases and J 4 bases, leaving 20 bases between the germline ends. CDR3 sequence (DNA): TGTGCCAGCAGATTAGGGTCGGCGGGATATTCAGATACGCAGTATTTT. As protein: CASRLGSAGYSDTQYF.

V and J are TRBV5-1 and TRBJ2-7, with 11 bases fitting TRBD2. This CDR3 has 18 residues. V trimming: 3 bases; J trimming: 4 bases; junction bases outside the gene matches: 15. From germline, CDR1 is SGHRS and CDR2 YFSETQ. The CDR3 nucleotides read TGCGCCAGCAGCTCCGACCGTGGTAGACTAGCGGGAAAATACGAGCAGTACTTC. Translation gives CASSSDRGRLAGKYEQYF.

This chain uses TRBV30 with TRBJ1-3; 8 bases are shared with TRBD1. The CDR3 contains 15 residues. Trimming cost V 2 bases and J 2 bases; bases outside gene matches: 5. Per germline, CDR1 GTSNPN and CDR2 SVGIG (reference sequence). CDR3 loop: CAWSRTGQPGNTIYF. The CDR3 region has the DNA TGTGCCTGGAGTAGGACAGGGCAACCTGGAAACACCATATATTTT. Combining the CDR3 with reference TRBV30 and TRBJ1-3 gives the whole variable domain SQTIHQWPATLVQPVGSPLSLECTVEGTSNPNLYWYRQAAGRGLQLLFYSVGIGQISSEVPQNLSASRPQDRQFILSSKKLLLSDSGFYLCAWSRTGQPGNTIYFGEGSWLTVV.

The chain couples TRBV19 to TRBJ2-3; TRBD2 agrees at 10 bases. Trimming cost V 9 bases and J 1 base; bases outside gene matches: 7. The CDR3 is 15 residues long. The germline V gene has CDR1 LNHDA and CDR2 SQIVND (reference sequence). The CDR3 region has the DNA TGTGCCAGCGGGGGGACTAGCGCAGGCACAGATACGCAGTATTTT. Protein sequence: CASGGTSAGTDTQYF.

V usage is TRBV7-9 and J usage is TRBJ2-2; the match to TRBD1 covers 8 bases. Germline V gene sequence: CDR1 SEHNR, CDR2 FQNEAQ (reference sequence). V dropped 3 bases and J dropped 5; count of bases not matched to a gene: 5. The CDR3 is made up of 15 amino acids. The CDR3 bases are TGTGCCAGCAGCTTTCGGACAGGGATTACCGGGGAGCTGTTTTTT. Protein: CASSFRTGITGELFF.

The chain carries TRBV7-8 and TRBJ2-5; D might be TRBD2 (5 bases). Germline V gene data show CDR1 as SGHVS and CDR2 as FQNEAQ. CDR3 length: 15 amino acids. V was cut by 6 bases and J by 5 bases, with 19 bases left in between. The CDR3 DNA reads as TGTGCCAGCAGTTCTAGAGGGCCAGTGATGGAGACCCAGTACTTC. It translates to CASSSRGPVMETQYF.

This chain connects TRBV6-5 to TRBJ2-5; 7 nucleotides match TRBD2. CDR1 and CDR2 (germline): MNHEY, SVGAGI. The CDR3 spans 14 residues. V gave up 4 bases and J gave up 6 bases; unmatched junction bases: 8. In DNA, the CDR3 is TGTGCCAGCAGTTCTAGCGGCCCCGGGAAGACCCAGTACTTC. This encodes CASSSSGPGKTQYF.

The V and J genes are TRBV9 and TRBJ2-7; possibly TRBD1 for D (5 bases). Germline values: CDR1 SGDLS, CDR2 YYNGEE. V gave up 4 bases and J gave up 6 bases, with 14 bases separating them. The CDR3 runs to 13 residues. The CDR3 here is CASSLTDTGEQYF. The CDR3 nucleotides read TGTGCCAGCAGCCTCACGGACACCGGCGAGCAGTACTTC.

This chain connects TRBV25-1 to TRBJ2-5; 8 nucleotides match TRBD1. Trimming at V came to 4 bases and at J to 5 bases, leaving 15 bases not matched to a gene. CDR1 and CDR2 (germline): MGHDK, SYGVNS. CDR3 length: 17 residues. The CDR3 DNA reads as TGTGCCAGCAGTGGGGGGACAGGTTTGATCGAAGGGGAGACCCAGTACTTC. Protein sequence: CASSGGTGLIEGETQYF. The complete variable domain, with remaining parts taken from reference TRBV25-1 and TRBJ2-5, reads EADIYQTPRYLVIGTGKKITLECSQTMGHDKMYWYQQDPGMELHLIHYSYGVNSTEKGDLSSESTVSRIRTEHFPLTLESARPSHTSQYLCASSGGTGLIEGETQYFGPGTRLLVL.

V gene TRBV5-1 combines with J gene TRBJ2-7; D possibly corresponds to TRBD1 (5 bases). This CDR3 spans 13 amino acids. V was shortened by 4 bases and J by 4 bases, with 12 bases between the two germline ends. The germline CDR1 and CDR2 sequences are SGHRS and YFSETQ. The CDR3 DNA reads as TGCGCCAGCAGCCCCACCTACAGGTACGAGCAGTACTTC. This encodes CASSPTYRYEQYF.

This clone turned up a few times. The gene calls are TRBV18 and TRBJ2-2; 7 bases are shared with TRBD1. Trimming took 3 bases from V and 4 from J; bases not matched to a gene: 5. From germline, CDR1 is KGHSH and CDR2 LQKENI. CDR3 length: 15 amino acids. The CDR3 nucleotides read TGTGCCAGCTCACCCCAGGGGGAACTCACCGGGGAGCTGTTTTTT. It specifies CASSPQGELTGELFF. Complete variable domain (other parts from reference TRBV18 and TRBJ2-2): NAGVMQNPRHLVRRRGQEARLRCSPMKGHSHVYWYRQLPEEGLKFMVYLQKENIIDESGMPKERFSAEFPKEGPSILRIQQVVRGDSAAYFCASSPQGELTGELFFGEGSRLTVL.

The chain has TRBV10-1 and TRBJ2-7; D might be TRBD1 (6 bases). Germline V CDR1 and CDR2: WNHNN, SYGVQD (reference sequence). V was trimmed by 9 bases and J by 1 base, leaving 10 bases between them. The CDR3 loop spans 12 amino acids. The CDR3: CASGDTSYEQYF. DNA of the CDR3: TGCGCCAGTGGGGACACTTCCTACGAGCAGTACTTC.

The chain recombines TRBV29-1 with TRBJ2-5; 8 nucleotides line up with TRBD2. Germline CDR1 is SQVTM and CDR2 is ANQGSEA. This CDR3 spans 13 amino acids. V gave up 1 base and J gave up 4 bases; unmatched junction bases: 2. The CDR3 region is CSVEGLAGETQYF. The CDR3 nucleotides are TGCAGCGTTGAAGGGCTAGCGGGAGAGACCCAGTACTTC.

The rearrangement joins TRBV2 to TRBJ2-2; 8 positions match TRBD1. Germline V lookup: CDR1 SNHLY, CDR2 FYNNEI. This CDR3 spans 15 amino acids. Germline trimming cut 7 bases from V and 5 bases from J; bases unmatched to any gene: 9. Written as DNA, the CDR3 is TGTGCCAGCAACTCCGGACAGGGATGGACCGGGGAGCTGTTTTTT. Translating it yields CASNSGQGWTGELFF.

The sample holds a few counts of this clone. The rearrangement joins TRBV9 to TRBJ1-2; D perhaps matches TRBD1 (6 bases). Germline CDR1 is SGDLS and CDR2 is YYNGEE. V dropped 0 bases and J dropped 8 bases, with 20 bases sitting between them. The CDR3 extends over 16 amino acids. The CDR3, as DNA: TGTGCCAGCAGCGTAGTAGGCCCCGGGGGGGCGGCCGGCTACACCTTC. Translated: CASSVVGPGGAAGYTF.

This clone was counted once. The chain joins TRBV18 to TRBJ2-7, with TRBD1 matching 9 bases. V was pared by 1 base and J by 3 bases, with 7 bases of the junction left unmatched. Germline V gives CDR1 KGHSH, CDR2 LQKENI. The CDR3 is 16 amino acids. The CDR3 nucleotides are TGTGCCAGCTCACCACTAAATACAGGGGGCCTCTACGAGCAGTACTTC. Protein: CASSPLNTGGLYEQYF.